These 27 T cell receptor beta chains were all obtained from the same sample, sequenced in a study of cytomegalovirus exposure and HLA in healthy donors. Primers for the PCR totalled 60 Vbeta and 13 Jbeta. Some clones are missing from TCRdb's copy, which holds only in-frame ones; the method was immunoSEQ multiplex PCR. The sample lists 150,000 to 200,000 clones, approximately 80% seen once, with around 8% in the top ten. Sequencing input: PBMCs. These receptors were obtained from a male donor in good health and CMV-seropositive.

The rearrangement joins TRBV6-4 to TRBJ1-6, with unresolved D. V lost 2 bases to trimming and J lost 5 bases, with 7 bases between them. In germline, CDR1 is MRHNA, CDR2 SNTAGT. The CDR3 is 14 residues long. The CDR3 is CASSDGQDNSPLHF. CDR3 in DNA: TGTGCCAGCAGTGACGGCCAGGATAATTCACCCCTCCACTTT.

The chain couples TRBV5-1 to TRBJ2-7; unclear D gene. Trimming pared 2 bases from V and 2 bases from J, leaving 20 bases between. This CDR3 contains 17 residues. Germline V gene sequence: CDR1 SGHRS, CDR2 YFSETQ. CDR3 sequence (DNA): TGCGCCAGCAGCTTTCAAAGCGCGTCGGAAGCTACCTACGAGCAGTACTTC. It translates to CASSFQSASEATYEQYF.

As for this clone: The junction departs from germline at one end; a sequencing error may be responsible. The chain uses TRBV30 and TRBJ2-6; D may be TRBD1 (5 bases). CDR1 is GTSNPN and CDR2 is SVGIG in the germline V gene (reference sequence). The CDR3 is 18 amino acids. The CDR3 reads CAWSRARWILSGANGLTF. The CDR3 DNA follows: TGTGCCTGGAGTCGAGCCAGGTGGATTCTTTCTGGGGCCAACGGCCTGACTTTC.

The CDR3 sequence is CAWMASGGLNEQFF. CDR3 nucleotide sequence: TGTGCCTGGATGGCTAGCGGGGGTCTCAATGAGCAGTTCTTC. The chain carries TRBV30 and TRBJ2-1; 10 bases match TRBD2. V lost 4 bases and J lost 6; bases outside the gene matches: 6. The CDR3 extends over 14 amino acids. Germline V gene sequence: CDR1 GTSNPN, CDR2 SVGIG (reference sequence).

The CDR3 DNA sequence: TGTGCCAGCAGTTTAAACCAGGGGAACTATGGCTACACCTTC. It yields the protein CASSLNQGNYGYTF. The rearrangement links TRBV28 to TRBJ1-2, with D possibly being TRBD1 (6 bases). V was cut by 2 bases and J by 2 bases, with 9 bases left in between. Germline V gene sequence: CDR1 MDHEN, CDR2 SYDVKM. The CDR3 has 14 amino acids.

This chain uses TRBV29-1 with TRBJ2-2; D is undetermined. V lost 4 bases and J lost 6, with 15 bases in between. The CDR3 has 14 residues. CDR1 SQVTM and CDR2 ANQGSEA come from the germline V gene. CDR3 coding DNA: TGCAGCGTTGGTGTAGGATTGGAGTCCGGGGAGCTGTTTTTT. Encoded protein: CSVGVGLESGELFF.

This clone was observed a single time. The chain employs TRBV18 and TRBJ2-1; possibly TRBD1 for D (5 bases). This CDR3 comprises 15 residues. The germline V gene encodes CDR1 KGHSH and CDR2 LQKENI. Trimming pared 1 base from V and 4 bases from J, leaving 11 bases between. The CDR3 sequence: CASSPRQGNYNEQFF. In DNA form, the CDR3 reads TGTGCCAGCTCACCACGGCAGGGAAATTACAATGAGCAGTTCTTC.

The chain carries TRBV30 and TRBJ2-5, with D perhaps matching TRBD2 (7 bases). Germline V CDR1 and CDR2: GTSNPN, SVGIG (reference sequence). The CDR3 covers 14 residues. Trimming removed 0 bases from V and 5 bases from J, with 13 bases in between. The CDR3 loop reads CAWSVRRGGETQYF. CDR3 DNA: TGTGCCTGGAGTGTAAGGAGGGGGGGTGAGACCCAGTACTTC.

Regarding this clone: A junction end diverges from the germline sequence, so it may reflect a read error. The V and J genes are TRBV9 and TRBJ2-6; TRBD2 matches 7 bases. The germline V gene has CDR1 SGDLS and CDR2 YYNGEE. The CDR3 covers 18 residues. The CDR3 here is CASSVAPSGYSGANGLTF. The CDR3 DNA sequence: TGTGCCAGCAGCGTAGCTCCTAGCGGTTACTCTGGGGCCAACGGCCTGACTTTC.

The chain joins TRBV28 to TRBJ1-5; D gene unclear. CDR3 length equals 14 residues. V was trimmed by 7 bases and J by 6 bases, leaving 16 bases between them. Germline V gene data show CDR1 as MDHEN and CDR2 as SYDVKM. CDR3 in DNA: TGTGCCAGCACCTTCGGTGGAACGGGTCAGCCCCAGCATTTT. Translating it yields CASTFGGTGQPQHF.

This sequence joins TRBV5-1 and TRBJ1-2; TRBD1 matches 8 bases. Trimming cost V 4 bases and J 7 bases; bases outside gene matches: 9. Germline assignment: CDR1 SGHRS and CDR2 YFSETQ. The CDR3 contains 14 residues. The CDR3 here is CASSTAGGQAGYTF. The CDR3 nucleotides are TGCGCCAGCAGCACAGCAGGGGGCCAGGCTGGCTACACCTTC.

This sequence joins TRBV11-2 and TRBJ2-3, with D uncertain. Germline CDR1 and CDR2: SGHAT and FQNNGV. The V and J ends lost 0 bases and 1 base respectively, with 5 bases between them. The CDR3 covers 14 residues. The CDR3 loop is CASSLDIGTDTQYF. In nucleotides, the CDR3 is TGTGCCAGCAGCTTAGACATAGGCACAGATACGCAGTATTTT.

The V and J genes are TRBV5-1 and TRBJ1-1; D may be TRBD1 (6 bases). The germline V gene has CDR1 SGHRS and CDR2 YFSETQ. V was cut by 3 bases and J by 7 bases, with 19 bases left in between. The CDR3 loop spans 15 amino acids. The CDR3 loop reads CASSSSLQGSDEAFF. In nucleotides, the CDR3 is TGCGCCAGCAGCTCCTCACTGCAGGGGTCGGATGAAGCTTTCTTT.

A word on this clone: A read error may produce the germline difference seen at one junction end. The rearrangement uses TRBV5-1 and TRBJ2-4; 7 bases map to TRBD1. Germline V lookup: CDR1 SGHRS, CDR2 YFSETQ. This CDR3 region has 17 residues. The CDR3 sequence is CASSPRQGGLAKNSQYF. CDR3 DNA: TGCGCCAGCAGCCCCAGACAGGGCGGGCTAGCCAAAAACAGTCAGTACTTC.

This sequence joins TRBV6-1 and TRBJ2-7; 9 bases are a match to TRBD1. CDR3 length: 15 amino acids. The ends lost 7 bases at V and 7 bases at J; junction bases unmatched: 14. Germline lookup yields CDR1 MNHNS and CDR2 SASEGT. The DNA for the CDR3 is TGTGCCAGCAACCCTTCAAGACAGGGGGTGGGTGAGCAGTACTTC. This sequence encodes CASNPSRQGVGEQYF.

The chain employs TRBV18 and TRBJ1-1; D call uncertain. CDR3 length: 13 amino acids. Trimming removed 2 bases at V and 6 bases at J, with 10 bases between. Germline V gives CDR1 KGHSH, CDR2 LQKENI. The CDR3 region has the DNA TGTGCCAGCTCACCAGAGCCAAGCGCTGAAGCTTTCTTT. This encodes CASSPEPSAEAFF.

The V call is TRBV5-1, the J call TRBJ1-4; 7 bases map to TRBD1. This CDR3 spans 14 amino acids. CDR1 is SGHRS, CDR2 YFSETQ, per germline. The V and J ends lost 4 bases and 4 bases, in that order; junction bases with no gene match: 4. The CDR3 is CASSRDSFNEKLFF. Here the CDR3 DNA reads TGCGCCAGCAGCCGGGACAGCTTTAATGAAAAACTGTTTTTT.

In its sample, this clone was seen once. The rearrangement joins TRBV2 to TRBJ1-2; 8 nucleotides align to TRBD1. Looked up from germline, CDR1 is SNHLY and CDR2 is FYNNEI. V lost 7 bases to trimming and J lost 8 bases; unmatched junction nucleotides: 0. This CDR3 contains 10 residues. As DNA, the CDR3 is TGTGCCAGCACAGGGGGCGGCTACACCTTC. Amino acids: CASTGGGYTF.

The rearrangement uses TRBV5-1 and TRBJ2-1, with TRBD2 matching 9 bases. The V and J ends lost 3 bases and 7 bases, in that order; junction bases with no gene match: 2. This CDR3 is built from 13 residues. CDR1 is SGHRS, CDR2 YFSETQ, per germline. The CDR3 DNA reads TGCGCCAGCAGCTGGGCGGGGGGGAATGAGCAGTTCTTC. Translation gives CASSWAGGNEQFF.

The DNA for the CDR3 is TGTGCCATCAGTGAGTTCCAACGGGAGCCCTCCAATGAGCAGTTCTTC. It yields the protein CAISEFQREPSNEQFF. This chain links TRBV10-3 with TRBJ2-1; a weak D match, TRBD2 (6 bases). This CDR3 is built from 16 residues. The germline V gene encodes CDR1 ENHRY and CDR2 SYGVKD. The germline V and J ends were trimmed by 1 base and 6 bases, with 16 bases remaining between them.

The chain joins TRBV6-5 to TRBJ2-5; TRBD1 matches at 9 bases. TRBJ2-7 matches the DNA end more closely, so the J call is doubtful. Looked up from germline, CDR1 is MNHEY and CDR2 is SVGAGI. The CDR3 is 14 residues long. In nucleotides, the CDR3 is TGTGCCAGCAGCCCCGGGACAGGGAAACACGAGCAGTACTTC. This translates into CASSPGTGKHEQYF.

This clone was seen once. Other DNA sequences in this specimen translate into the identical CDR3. The CDR3 nucleotides read TGCGCCAGCAGCCTCGGGACAGGGACCGGCGAGACCCAGTACTTC. Its translation is CASSLGTGTGETQYF. The chain has TRBV5-1 and TRBJ2-5, with 9 bases aligning to TRBD1. The CDR3 runs to 15 residues. Trimming removed 4 bases from V and 5 bases from J; junction bases left unmatched: 9. Germline loops: CDR1 SGHRS, CDR2 YFSETQ.

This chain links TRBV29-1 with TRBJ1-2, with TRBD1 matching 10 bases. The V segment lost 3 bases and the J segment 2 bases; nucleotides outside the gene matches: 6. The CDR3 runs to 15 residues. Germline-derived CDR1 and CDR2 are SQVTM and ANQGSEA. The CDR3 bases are TGCAGCGTTGAGCGAGAGACAGGGGGCAACTATGGCTACACCTTC. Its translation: CSVERETGGNYGYTF.

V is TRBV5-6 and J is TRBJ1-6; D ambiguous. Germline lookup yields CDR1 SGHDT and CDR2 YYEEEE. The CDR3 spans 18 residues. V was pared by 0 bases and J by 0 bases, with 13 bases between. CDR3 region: CASSLEADPSSYNSPLHF. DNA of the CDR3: TGTGCCAGCAGCTTGGAAGCGGACCCGAGCTCCTATAATTCACCCCTCCACTTT.

The CDR3 DNA follows: TGTGCCAGCAATTTTGAGGGGGCTCATGGCTACACCTTC. Translated, it gives CASNFEGAHGYTF. This sequence joins TRBV2 and TRBJ1-2, with TRBD1 matching over 7 bases. With 7 bases clipped from V and 6 bases from J, the junction kept 8 bases outside the gene matches. CDR3 length: 13 amino acids. Per germline, CDR1 SNHLY and CDR2 FYNNEI.

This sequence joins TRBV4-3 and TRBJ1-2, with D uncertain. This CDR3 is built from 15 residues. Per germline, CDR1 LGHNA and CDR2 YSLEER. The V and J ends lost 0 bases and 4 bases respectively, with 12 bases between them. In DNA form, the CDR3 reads TGCGCCAGCAGCCAAGATATGGAACTACTCTATGGCTACACCTTC. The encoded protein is CASSQDMELLYGYTF.

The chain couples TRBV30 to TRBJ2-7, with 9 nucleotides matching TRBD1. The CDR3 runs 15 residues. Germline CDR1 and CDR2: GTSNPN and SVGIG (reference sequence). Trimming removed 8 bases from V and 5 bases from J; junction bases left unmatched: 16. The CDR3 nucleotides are TGTGCCGCCTTTCTACCGGGACAGGGTTTACACGAGCAGTACTTC. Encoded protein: CAAFLPGQGLHEQYF.